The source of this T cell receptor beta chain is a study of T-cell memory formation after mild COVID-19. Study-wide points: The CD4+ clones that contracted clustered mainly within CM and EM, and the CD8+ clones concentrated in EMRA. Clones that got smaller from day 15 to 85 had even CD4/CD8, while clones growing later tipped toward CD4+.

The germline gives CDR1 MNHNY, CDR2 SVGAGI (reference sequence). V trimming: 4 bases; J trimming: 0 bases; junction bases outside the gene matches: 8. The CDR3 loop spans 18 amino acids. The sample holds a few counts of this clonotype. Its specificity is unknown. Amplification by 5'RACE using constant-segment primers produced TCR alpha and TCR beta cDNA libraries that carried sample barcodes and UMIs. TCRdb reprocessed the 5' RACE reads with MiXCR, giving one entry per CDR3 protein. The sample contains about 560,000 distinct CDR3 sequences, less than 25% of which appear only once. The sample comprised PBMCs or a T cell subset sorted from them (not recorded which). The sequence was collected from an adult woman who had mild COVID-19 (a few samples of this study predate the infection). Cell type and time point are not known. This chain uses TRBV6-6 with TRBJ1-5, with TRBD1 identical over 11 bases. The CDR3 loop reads CASSSGTGGPYSNQPQHF. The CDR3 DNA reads TGTGCCAGCAGTTCCGGGACAGGGGGACCGTATAGCAATCAGCCCCAGCATTTT.